The 25 T cell receptor beta chains presented below share a single source sample, sequenced in a study of regulatory dendritic cells for organ transplantation. Generated by immunoSEQ multiplex PCR, the TCRdb table keeps only in-frame clones and is missing some. The sample consists of 35,000 to 45,000 clones, around 90% of them appearing once. Sequences were obtained from naive CD8+ T cells from blood. Stated subset: CD45RA+ naive T cells. The receptor source for this set is a human donor in good health.

The rearrangement joins TRBV27 to TRBJ1-1; a weak D match, TRBD1 (5 bases). This CDR3 is built from 13 residues. Germline assignment: CDR1 MNHEY and CDR2 SMNVEV (reference sequence). Trimming shortened V by 3 bases and J by 4 bases, and 9 bases separated the two germline ends. Written as DNA, the CDR3 is TGTGCCAGCAGTTTTGGGGGGTCCACTGAAGCTTTCTTT. Translated: CASSFGGSTEAFF.

This chain connects TRBV10-1 to TRBJ2-3; 8 bases match TRBD2. Losses at the gene ends were 3 bases for V and 1 base for J; bases not matched to a gene: 6. This CDR3 spans 16 amino acids. The germline gives CDR1 WNHNN, CDR2 SYGVQD (reference sequence). CDR3: CASSDRAGEGTDTQYF. CDR3 in DNA: TGCGCCAGCAGTGACAGAGCGGGAGAGGGCACAGATACGCAGTATTTT.

The chain has TRBV5-8 and TRBJ2-5, with 7 bases aligning to TRBD1. V was pared by 2 bases and J by 3 bases, with 4 bases of the junction left unmatched. CDR3 length equals 14 residues. CDR1 is SGHTS, CDR2 YDEGEE, per germline. CDR3 in amino acids: CASSFGQGEETQYF. CDR3 in DNA: TGTGCCAGCAGCTTCGGCCAGGGGGAAGAGACCCAGTACTTC. Together with reference TRBV5-8 and TRBJ2-5, the CDR3 gives the full variable domain: EAGVTQSPTHLIKTRGQQATLRCSPISGHTSVYWYQQALGLGLQFLLWYDEGEERNRGNFPPRFSGRQFPNYSSELNVNALELEDSALYLCASSFGQGEETQYFGPGTRLLVL.

CDR3 sequence: CASSLLGGRAHEQYF. The CDR3 DNA follows: TGTGCCAGCAGCTTGCTCGGTGGCAGGGCCCACGAGCAGTACTTC. The chain combines TRBV5-6 with TRBJ2-7; possibly TRBD1 for D (5 bases). Between the trimmed V and J ends, which lost 1 base and 5 bases, there was a span of 16 bases. The germline CDR1 and CDR2 sequences are SGHDT and YYEEEE. CDR3 size: 15 residues.

The CDR3 loop reads CASSYTGTGAQETQYF. In DNA form, the CDR3 reads TGTGCCAGCAGTTACACCGGGACAGGGGCTCAAGAGACCCAGTACTTC. The V call is TRBV6-6, the J call TRBJ2-5, with 10 nucleotides matching TRBD1. Germline V gives CDR1 MNHNY, CDR2 SVGAGI (reference sequence). The CDR3 has 16 residues. Trimming at V came to 2 bases and at J to 2 bases, leaving 5 bases not matched to a gene.

The CDR3 DNA sequence: TGTGCCAGCAGCGCCCTTAGGGAAGGGGGCGCAGGGGAGCAGTACTTC. Translated, it gives CASSALREGGAGEQYF. The chain uses TRBV9 and TRBJ2-7; 7 nucleotides agree with TRBD1. Germline loops: CDR1 SGDLS, CDR2 YYNGEE. After removal of 3 bases from V and 7 bases from J, the junction contained 16 bases not matched to a gene. The CDR3 consists of 16 residues.

The chain couples TRBV5-4 to TRBJ2-3; 12 bases fit TRBD2. V shed 3 bases, J shed 0 bases, and the junction held 2 bases outside the gene matches. The CDR3 has 16 amino acids. CDR1 is SGHNT, CDR2 YYREEE, per germline (reference sequence). CDR3 DNA: TGTGCCAGCAGCTGGGGGACTAGCGGGAGCACAGATACGCAGTATTTT. Translation gives CASSWGTSGSTDTQYF.

The chain is built from TRBV7-9 and TRBJ1-5; no clear D. The germline V gene encodes CDR1 SEHNR and CDR2 FQNEAQ (reference sequence). The V and J ends lost 1 base and 7 bases respectively, with 5 bases between them. CDR3 length: 12 amino acids. The CDR3 DNA is TGTGCCAGCAGCTTAGGGCAACAGCCCCAGCATTTT. Amino acid sequence: CASSLGQQPQHF.

The chain joins TRBV11-2 to TRBJ2-5, with unresolved D. V was pared by 5 bases and J by 4 bases, with 11 bases between. The CDR3 contains 13 residues. Germline V gives CDR1 SGHAT, CDR2 FQNNGV. CDR3 in amino acids: CASSLSRPETQYF. The CDR3 DNA sequence: TGTGCCAGCAGCCTCTCGAGGCCAGAGACCCAGTACTTC.

CDR3 sequence reads: CASSFSGLAAFGYEQYF. The CDR3 nucleotides are TGTGCCAGCAGTTTTTCTGGACTAGCGGCTTTTGGGTACGAGCAGTACTTC. The V and J genes are TRBV27 and TRBJ2-7; 10 bases are a match to TRBD2. The CDR3 length is 17 residues. Unmatched junction bases numbered 12, after V lost 3 bases and J lost 4 bases. Germline CDR1 and CDR2: MNHEY and SMNVEV (reference sequence).

This chain links TRBV28 with TRBJ2-3; no firm D call. The V end lost 1 base, the J end lost 6 bases, and 11 bases lay between the germline ends. Germline V gene lookup returns CDR1 MDHEN and CDR2 SYDVKM. The CDR3 length is 14 residues. The CDR3, as DNA: TGTGCCAGCAGTTTATTTCCGATGGGGGATACGCAGTATTTT. It specifies CASSLFPMGDTQYF.

This chain connects TRBV6-5 to TRBJ2-2, with D perhaps given as TRBD1 or TRBD2 (5 bases each). Germline loops: CDR1 MNHEY, CDR2 SVGAGI. This CDR3 spans 13 amino acids. Trimming took off 5 bases at V and 5 bases at J, with 9 bases between the two ends. The CDR3 coding sequence is TGTGCCAGCAGTCCCGGGGCGACCGGGGAGCTGTTTTTT. Protein product: CASSPGATGELFF.

This clone was seen only once. The CDR3 region is CASSSQGTYEQFF. The CDR3 nucleotides are TGTGCCAGCAGCTCACAGGGCACCTATGAGCAGTTCTTC. V and J are TRBV27 and TRBJ2-1; possible D gene TRBD1, 6 bases. Trimming shortened V by 6 bases and J by 8 bases, and 14 bases separated the two germline ends. Germline CDR1 is MNHEY and CDR2 is SMNVEV (reference sequence). This CDR3 has 13 residues.

This clone was picked up one time. V usage is TRBV6-5 and J usage is TRBJ2-6; D gene ambiguous. Trimming left V 1 base short and J 4 bases short, with 2 bases between. The CDR3 is 13 amino acids. Germline V CDR1 and CDR2: MNHEY, SVGAGI. CDR3 nucleotides: TGTGCCAGCAGTTACTACGGGGCCAACGTCCTGACTTTC. It specifies CASSYYGANVLTF.

This chain joins TRBV28 and TRBJ2-7, with D unclear. Germline V gene sequence: CDR1 MDHEN, CDR2 SYDVKM. This CDR3 comprises 13 residues. V gave up 0 bases and J gave up 7 bases, with 10 bases separating them. The CDR3: CASSLWDLGEQYF. The CDR3 DNA reads as TGTGCCAGCAGTTTATGGGATCTCGGGGAGCAGTACTTC.

The chain links TRBV28 to TRBJ1-2, with TRBD1 as a possible D gene (5 bases). The CDR3 spans 15 residues. Germline lookup yields CDR1 MDHEN and CDR2 SYDVKM. V was clipped by 2 bases and J by 1 base, with 11 bases between them. The chain's CDR3 is CASSLIGDLNYGYTF. The CDR3 DNA reads as TGTGCCAGCAGTTTAATCGGGGACCTTAACTATGGCTACACCTTC.

The rearrangement uses TRBV5-6 and TRBJ1-2; 8 bases line up with TRBD1. This CDR3 is 14 amino acids long. Germline loops: CDR1 SGHDT, CDR2 YYEEEE. V gave up 2 bases and J gave up 4 bases; unmatched junction bases: 4. CDR3 amino acids: CASSFGTGVYGYTF. The CDR3 DNA reads as TGTGCCAGCAGCTTCGGGACAGGCGTCTATGGCTACACCTTC.

This sequence joins TRBV7-3 and TRBJ2-1; D gene unclear. Trimming pared 1 base from V and 6 bases from J, leaving 13 bases between. CDR3 length: 15 residues. Germline lookup yields CDR1 SGHTA and CDR2 FQGTGA. The CDR3 reads CASSLIRGQFNEQFF. The CDR3 nucleotides are TGTGCCAGCAGCTTAATCCGCGGCCAGTTCAATGAGCAGTTCTTC.

This chain links TRBV2 with TRBJ1-5, with D tentatively TRBD1 (6 bases). V was pared by 8 bases and J by 2 bases, with 16 bases between. The germline gives CDR1 SNHLY, CDR2 FYNNEI. This CDR3 has 15 residues. DNA for the CDR3: TGTGCCAGCTCTGCGGAAGGGGGAGGCAATCAGCCCCAGCATTTT. Its translation: CASSAEGGGNQPQHF.

The chain uses TRBV6-4 and TRBJ2-7; D could derive from TRBD1 or TRBD2 (5 bases each). The length of the CDR3 is 14 residues. Trimming stripped 5 bases from V and 6 bases from J, with 17 bases between. CDR1 MRHNA and CDR2 SNTAGT come from the germline V gene. The CDR3 region is CASSYGGSRGEQYF. CDR3 coding DNA: TGTGCCAGCAGTTATGGCGGGTCGAGGGGCGAGCAGTACTTC.

The rearrangement joins TRBV7-6 to TRBJ2-1; 8 bases match TRBD2. The CDR3 has 18 amino acids. Germline loops: CDR1 SGHVS, CDR2 FNYEAQ. V was pared by 1 base and J by 6 bases, with 14 bases of the junction left unmatched. The CDR3 region has the DNA TGTGCCAGCAGCTTAGGGACCTTTGCGGGAGGAATCCGCAATGAGCAGTTCTTC. Translated, it gives CASSLGTFAGGIRNEQFF.

This chain uses TRBV7-9 with TRBJ2-1; 8 nucleotides align to TRBD1. CDR1 and CDR2 from the germline V gene are SEHNR and FQNEAQ (reference sequence). The CDR3 sequence is 15 residues long. V was clipped by 5 bases and J by 7 bases; unmatched bases: 10. Here the CDR3 DNA reads TGTGCCAGCAGCCCGCCCGACAGGGGATGGAATGAGCAGTTCTTC. Protein sequence: CASSPPDRGWNEQFF.

The genes are TRBV6-5 and TRBJ2-2, with TRBD2 matching 10 bases. CDR3 length equals 15 residues. In germline, CDR1 is MNHEY, CDR2 SVGAGI. The V segment lost 7 bases and the J segment 6 bases; nucleotides outside the gene matches: 8. CDR3 in DNA: TGTGCCAGCACCCTCGTAGCGGGAGGTTCCGGGGAGCTGTTTTTT. Protein: CASTLVAGGSGELFF.

This clone was counted once. The rearrangement uses TRBV19 and TRBJ1-5, with D unclear. Germline V gives CDR1 LNHDA, CDR2 SQIVND (reference sequence). The CDR3 extends over 14 amino acids. The ends were cut back, 3 bases at V and 6 bases at J, with 12 bases in the middle. The CDR3 region is CASSIRGGIQPQHF. CDR3 bases: TGTGCCAGTAGTATCCGCGGTGGGATTCAGCCCCAGCATTTT.

The rearrangement joins TRBV27 to TRBJ1-2; a possible D gene is TRBD1 (5 bases). This CDR3 is 16 amino acids long. Trimming stripped 1 base from V and 2 bases from J, with 14 bases between. Germline loops: CDR1 MNHEY, CDR2 SMNVEV (reference sequence). This CDR3 is CASSLWAGNSNYGYTF. In DNA, the CDR3 is TGTGCCAGCAGTTTATGGGCAGGGAATTCCAACTATGGCTACACCTTC.